The next 15 T cell receptor beta chains were all read from a single sample in a study of shared clonotypes between healthy human individuals. The table came from immunoSEQ multiplex PCR; TCRdb's copy has only in-frame clones and leaves some out. The sample has more than 2,000,000 clones, approximately 94% seen once; the top ten hold roughly 0.15%. The sequencing sample was made of naive CD4+ T cells sorted from blood. Subset noted: CD45RA+ positively selected. Receptor source: a man aged 18 to 35 in good health.

This chain connects TRBV19 to TRBJ2-2, with D possibly called TRBD1 or TRBD2 (5 bases each). With 4 bases removed from V and 4 bases from J, the gap between germline ends came to 13 bases. This CDR3 region has 15 residues. The germline V gene has CDR1 LNHDA and CDR2 SQIVND (reference sequence). DNA of the CDR3: TGTGCCAGTAGTAGGGACGGAGGCCCCACCGGGGAGCTGTTTTTT. Protein: CASSRDGGPTGELFF.

This clone came up once. V is TRBV27 and J is TRBJ2-3; D is perhaps TRBD1 or TRBD2 (6 bases each). With 2 bases removed from V and 0 bases from J, the gap between germline ends came to 9 bases. This CDR3 has 15 amino acids. In germline, CDR1 is MNHEY, CDR2 SMNVEV (reference sequence). Here the CDR3 DNA reads TGTGCCAGCAGTTTACAGGGGACTAGCACAGATACGCAGTATTTT. It yields the protein CASSLQGTSTDTQYF.

V gene TRBV4-1 combines with J gene TRBJ2-2; D gene ambiguous. Germline CDR1 and CDR2: MGHRA and YSYEKL. Trimming removed 4 bases from V and 4 bases from J, with 4 bases in between. This CDR3 region has 12 residues. CDR3 DNA: TGCGCCAGCAGCCGCTTCACCGGGGAGCTGTTTTTT. This gives the protein CASSRFTGELFF.

The V and J genes are TRBV4-3 and TRBJ2-1; TRBD2 is a possible D gene (6 bases). Per the germline V gene, CDR1 is LGHNA and CDR2 is YSLEER. The ends were cut back, 1 base at V and 2 bases at J, with 12 bases in the middle. The CDR3 loop spans 16 amino acids. Here the CDR3 DNA reads TGCGCCAGCAGCCAAGTGTGGGGGGACCCCTACAATGAGCAGTTCTTC. Translation: CASSQVWGDPYNEQFF.

With regard to this clone: At the DNA level, this CDR3 is encoded by other sequences in the same sample as well. The genes are TRBV14 and TRBJ1-3; D gene unclear. Germline CDR1 SGHDN, CDR2 FVKESK. This CDR3 has 15 amino acids. V lost 0 bases to trimming and J lost 0 bases, with 6 bases between them. The CDR3 DNA sequence: TGTGCCAGCAGCCAAGACAGGTTCTCTGGAAACACCATATATTTT. Amino acids: CASSQDRFSGNTIYF. Full variable domain (outside the CDR3, taken from reference TRBV14 and TRBJ1-3): EAGVTQFPSHSVIEKGQTVTLRCDPISGHDNLYWYRRVMGKEIKFLLHFVKESKQDESGMPNNRFLAERTGGTYSTLKVQPAELEDSGVYFCASSQDRFSGNTIYFGEGSWLTVV.

Only one count was recorded for this clone. This chain links TRBV27 with TRBJ2-7, with D possibly called TRBD1 or TRBD2 (5 bases each). The V end lost 5 bases, the J end lost 2 bases, and 10 bases lay between the germline ends. The CDR3 spans 13 residues. Germline lookup yields CDR1 MNHEY and CDR2 SMNVEV (reference sequence). CDR3 in amino acids: CASSGGNPYEQYF. CDR3 nucleotides: TGTGCCAGCAGTGGGGGTAACCCCTACGAGCAGTACTTC.

As to this clone: Other DNA variants within this sample encode the same CDR3. V and J are TRBV5-1 and TRBJ2-7, with unresolved D. The CDR3 covers 12 residues. In germline, CDR1 is SGHRS, CDR2 YFSETQ. Trimming left V 2 bases short and J 2 bases short, with 5 bases between. The CDR3 DNA sequence: TGCGCCAGCAGCTTCTTGCCCTACGAGCAGTACTTC. Translated: CASSFLPYEQYF.

This sequence joins TRBV10-3 and TRBJ1-4; 7 bases line up with TRBD1. V dropped 4 bases and J dropped 3; count of bases not matched to a gene: 8. The CDR3 length is 16 residues. Germline CDR1 reads ENHRY; CDR2 reads SYGVKD. The CDR3 sequence: CAISASPGQPNEKLFF. As DNA, the CDR3 is TGTGCCATCAGTGCTAGTCCGGGACAGCCTAATGAAAAACTGTTTTTT.

The genes are TRBV6-5 and TRBJ1-1; TRBD1 might be the D (5 bases). Germline-derived CDR1 and CDR2 are MNHEY and SVGAGI. The CDR3 is 15 amino acids. The V end was cut by 0 bases, the J end by 4 bases, with 12 bases between. DNA of the CDR3: TGTGCCAGCAGTTACTCACCGGGACTCTCCACTGAAGCTTTCTTT. Encoded protein: CASSYSPGLSTEAFF.

The chain employs TRBV28 and TRBJ2-7; TRBD1 is a possible D gene (5 bases). V lost 6 bases and J 5 bases, leaving 11 bases between the germline ends. Germline V gives CDR1 MDHEN, CDR2 SYDVKM. CDR3 length equals 12 residues. Here the CDR3 reads CASSLRQNEQYF. The DNA for the CDR3 is TGTGCCAGCAGCCTCAGACAGAACGAGCAGTACTTC.

About this clone itself: One end of the junction varies from germline; a read error may be responsible. The chain uses TRBV7-7 and TRBJ2-3; perhaps TRBD2 as D (5 bases). Looked up from germline, CDR1 is SSHAT and CDR2 is FNYEAQ (reference sequence). The CDR3 contains 12 residues. In nucleotides, the CDR3 is TGTGCTAGCAGCCAGGAACGGGGTACGCAGTATTTT. It is translated as CASSQERGTQYF.

V and J are TRBV10-3 and TRBJ2-6; 8 bases are shared with TRBD1. The CDR3 runs 15 residues. The germline CDR1 and CDR2 sequences are ENHRY and SYGVKD. The V segment lost 2 bases and the J segment 5 bases; nucleotides outside the gene matches: 2. CDR3: CAISEGQGWANVLTF. CDR3 coding DNA: TGTGCCATCAGTGAGGGACAGGGTTGGGCCAACGTCCTGACTTTC.

This rearrangement joins TRBV29-1 to TRBJ1-1; D unresolved. The V gene lost 7 bases and the J gene lost 1 base, with 13 bases spanning the gap. Germline CDR1 is SQVTM and CDR2 is ANQGSEA. There are 13 residues in the CDR3. CDR3 protein: CSGALAGNTEAFF. For the CDR3, the DNA is TGCAGCGGGGCCCTGGCGGGGAACACTGAAGCTTTCTTT.

The genes are TRBV7-2 and TRBJ2-5, with a tentative D call TRBD2 (5 bases). CDR3 length: 14 residues. The germline V gene encodes CDR1 SGHTA and CDR2 FQGNSA. V dropped 4 bases and J dropped 5 bases, with 14 bases sitting between them. Here the CDR3 reads CASSSAVVRETQYF. The CDR3 DNA follows: TGTGCCAGCAGCTCAGCGGTCGTCAGGGAGACCCAGTACTTC.

V gene TRBV6-5 combines with J gene TRBJ1-3, with 8 bases fitting TRBD1. The length of the CDR3 is 14 residues. Germline CDR1 and CDR2: MNHEY and SVGAGI. V dropped 6 bases and J dropped 4; count of bases not matched to a gene: 5. CDR3 residues: CASRPGGLGNTIYF. In DNA form, the CDR3 reads TGTGCCAGCAGGCCAGGGGGCCTGGGAAACACCATATATTTT.